This TCR beta chain was recovered during a study of T cells in Graves' hyperthyroidism and ophthalmopathy. Study-level information: Peripheral blood samples were taken at initial diagnosis, prior to any treatment.

Amplification of TCR beta CDR3 regions used RNA as the template. HTBI primers drove first-round RT-PCR of the TCR CDR3. One entry per CDR3 protein, called by TCRdb with MiXCR from the multiplex PCR reads. Seen here are approximately 400,000 distinct CDR3 sequences, more than 12% observed once, and the top ten hold around a fifth. Points from the study as a whole: In the blood, most expanded thyroid clonotypes above 0.001 appeared as well.

CDR3 size: 16 residues. Looked up from germline, CDR1 is KGHSH and CDR2 is LQKENI. Concerning this clonotype itself: Its matching antigen is unknown. Germline is not matched at one junction end, which may reflect a read error.

The rearrangement uses TRBV18 and TRBJ1-3, with D hard to call. This receptor was obtained from a woman younger than 45 with Graves' ophthalmopathy. The specimen sequenced was blood. The CDR3 DNA reads TGTGCCAGCTCACCGTCGGTCCAGTTCTCTGGAAACACCAGATATTTT. This sequence encodes CASSPSVQFSGNTRYF.